This record concerns one TCR beta chain sequence. In Seattle, patients joined the study during active infection and were tracked longitudinally. This specimen belongs to a study of blood T cell repertoires in COVID-19. Only in-frame clones appear in the TCRdb table, and some are missing; sequencing was by immunoSEQ multiplex PCR. The repertoire holds some 220,000 clones, with 75% to 90% as singletons. Source material: peripheral blood. This TCR was sampled from a woman between 65 and 79 years old with COVID-19, enrolled during active disease.

The CDR3 nucleotides read TGTGCCAGCAGCGGGGGGACTAGCGGGTTAGGGAGCTCCTACAATGAGCAGTTCTTC. Its protein is CASSGGTSGLGSSYNEQFF. The rearrangement uses TRBV5-4 and TRBJ2-1, with TRBD2 matching 12 bases. Germline CDR1 and CDR2: SGHNT and YYREEE (reference sequence). There are 19 residues in the CDR3. Trimming took 4 bases from V and 0 from J; bases not matched to a gene: 11.